This TCR beta chain was sequenced in a study of cytomegalovirus exposure and HLA in healthy donors. Those who donated were healthy bone marrow donors. Notes on this clone: Its antigen remains unidentified.

Study-wide findings and caveats: In an earlier analysis, productive rearrangement rates for most beta V segments clustered near 90% or 30%. A later analysis reported that several of the most significant clusters appeared to be linked to common viral pathogens, among them Epstein-Barr virus.

Trimming removed 1 base at V and 0 bases at J, with 13 bases between. CDR3 length equals 16 residues. Germline V gene data show CDR1 as GTSNPN and CDR2 as SVGIG (reference sequence). The PCR ran on 60 Vbeta and 13 Jbeta primers. TCRdb's copy holds only in-frame clones and misses some; the assay was immunoSEQ multiplex PCR. The profile covers some 140,000 clones, with 74% appearing a single time and roughly 4.5% taken by the ten largest. The chain has TRBV30 and TRBJ1-3; D might be TRBD1 (5 bases). This clonotype was obtained from a man between 18 and 29 years old in good health and CMV-seropositive. The sequenced sample was PBMCs. CDR3 bases: TGTGCCTGGAGTGATTGGGGCCGTCGCTCTGGAAACACCATATATTTT. It encodes CAWSDWGRRSGNTIYF.